Presented here are 18 T cell receptor beta chains from one specimen sequenced in a study of radiotherapy plus CTLA-4 blockade in lung cancer. Clones were read by immunoSEQ multiplex PCR, and TCRdb kept only the in-frame ones, dropping some. The sample lists 75,000 to 95,000 clones, around 80% seen once, with 25% in the top ten. The input for sequencing was peripheral blood, taken from a patient treated with radiotherapy plus ipilimumab. The origin of the receptors is a human donor with non-small cell lung cancer that progressed on radiotherapy plus ipilimumab.

The CDR3 DNA sequence: TGTGCCAGCAGCCCCTCTAGCGGGAGTTACACCGGGGAGCTGTTTTTT. Translating it yields CASSPSSGSYTGELFF. This chain joins TRBV7-6 and TRBJ2-2; 10 nucleotides line up with TRBD2. The CDR3 length is 16 residues. V lost 5 bases, J lost 3 bases, and 6 bases stayed unmatched. The germline V gene has CDR1 SGHVS and CDR2 FNYEAQ.

V is TRBV6-6 and J is TRBJ2-7; D unresolved. The CDR3 is 13 residues long. The V and J ends lost 5 bases and 6 bases respectively, with 14 bases between them. CDR1 MNHNY and CDR2 SVGAGI come from the germline V gene (reference sequence). In DNA form, the CDR3 reads TGTGCCAGCAGTCCCAGCCCTGAGAGCGAGCAGTACTTC. Translated, it gives CASSPSPESEQYF.

The chain couples TRBV2 to TRBJ2-1, with 10 positions matching TRBD2. The CDR3 sequence is 15 residues long. Germline CDR1 reads SNHLY; CDR2 reads FYNNEI. V lost 3 bases to trimming and J lost 5 bases; unmatched junction nucleotides: 4. CDR3 sequence: CASSEFGTSDNEQFF. The CDR3, as DNA: TGTGCCAGCAGTGAGTTCGGGACTAGCGACAATGAGCAGTTCTTC.

The rearrangement joins TRBV19 to TRBJ1-5, with D maybe TRBD1 (6 bases). The CDR3 loop spans 15 amino acids. The V and J ends lost 10 bases and 0 bases respectively, with 16 bases between them. CDR1 and CDR2 from the germline V gene are LNHDA and SQIVND (reference sequence). CDR3 coding DNA: TGTGCCACCAGCCGGGGGGGGGCTAGCAATCAGCCCCAGCATTTT. Its protein product is CATSRGGASNQPQHF.

The J gene is TRBJ1-3, the V gene TRBV10-1; 8 bases line up with TRBD1. Looked up from germline, CDR1 is WNHNN and CDR2 is SYGVQD (reference sequence). Trimming took 6 bases from V and 0 from J; bases not matched to a gene: 13. The CDR3 extends over 18 amino acids. CDR3 sequence: CASSREFRDRHSGNTIYF. The CDR3 DNA follows: TGCGCCAGCAGCCGAGAGTTCCGGGACAGGCACTCTGGAAACACCATATATTTT.

The genes are TRBV30 and TRBJ2-7, with unresolved D. CDR1 and CDR2 (germline): GTSNPN, SVGIG (reference sequence). The CDR3 totals 13 residues. Between the trimmed V and J ends, which lost 1 base and 5 bases, there was a span of 12 bases. The CDR3 is CAWSEVRVNEQYF. As DNA, the CDR3 is TGTGCCTGGAGTGAGGTTCGCGTCAACGAGCAGTACTTC.

This clone was recorded once. The chain joins TRBV9 to TRBJ2-1; 7 positions agree with TRBD2. V shed 3 bases and J 0 bases; nucleotides not matched to a gene: 6. CDR3 size: 16 residues. Germline V gives CDR1 SGDLS, CDR2 YYNGEE. The CDR3 loop is CASSGPSGGSYNEQFF. CDR3 nucleotide sequence: TGTGCCAGCAGCGGGCCTAGCGGAGGCTCCTACAATGAGCAGTTCTTC.

This chain links TRBV7-3 with TRBJ2-3, with unresolved D. CDR3 length: 13 amino acids. Germline CDR1 reads SGHTA; CDR2 reads FQGTGA. The V gene lost 5 bases and the J gene lost 6 bases, with 12 bases spanning the gap. The chain's CDR3 is CASSPSVQDTQYF. The DNA for the CDR3 is TGTGCCAGCAGCCCCTCCGTTCAGGATACGCAGTATTTT.

The chain carries TRBV5-1 and TRBJ2-1, with D unclear. Trimming stripped 7 bases from V and 11 bases from J, with 19 bases between. CDR1 is SGHRS and CDR2 is YFSETQ in the germline V gene. CDR3 size: 13 residues. The CDR3 here is CASGPRSPSQQFF. The DNA of the CDR3 is TGCGCCAGCGGCCCTCGATCGCCCTCCCAGCAGTTCTTC.

The chain employs TRBV7-9 and TRBJ1-4; D is unresolved. The CDR3 runs to 15 residues. V was cut by 4 bases and J by 0 bases, with 9 bases left in between. Germline-derived CDR1 and CDR2 are SEHNR and FQNEAQ (reference sequence). Written as DNA, the CDR3 is TGTGCCAGCAGCTCTAATGTAGCAACTAATGAAAAACTGTTTTTT. Amino acid sequence: CASSSNVATNEKLFF.

CDR3 sequence reads: CASSESDYEQYF. The CDR3 nucleotides read TGTGCCAGCAGTGAATCGGACTACGAGCAGTACTTC. The rearrangement links TRBV6-1 to TRBJ2-7; D is unresolved. The germline V gene has CDR1 MNHNS and CDR2 SASEGT. The CDR3 extends over 12 amino acids. V was shortened by 2 bases and J by 3 bases, with 5 bases between the two germline ends.

This chain joins TRBV18 and TRBJ1-3; the D is unclear. This CDR3 is built from 14 residues. Germline assignment: CDR1 KGHSH and CDR2 LQKENI. Deletions cut 2 bases from V and 0 bases from J, with 5 bases between. The CDR3 sequence: CASSPTVSGNTIYF. The CDR3, as DNA: TGTGCCAGCTCACCAACCGTCTCTGGAAACACCATATATTTT.

The CDR3 coding sequence is TGTGCCAGCAGCTTGGAACAGGGGGGAGGCGAAAAACTGTTTTTT. Protein product: CASSLEQGGGEKLFF. The chain has TRBV5-8 and TRBJ1-4; 8 bases fit TRBD1. The CDR3 covers 15 residues. From germline, CDR1 is SGHTS and CDR2 YDEGEE. The ends lost 0 bases at V and 8 bases at J; junction bases unmatched: 6.

The table lists this clone with a count of one. The chain carries TRBV2 and TRBJ2-7; 7 bases match TRBD1. CDR1 SNHLY and CDR2 FYNNEI come from the germline V gene. V was clipped by 4 bases and J by 3 bases; unmatched bases: 0. The CDR3 runs 12 residues. The CDR3 here is CASSGQGYEQYV. DNA of the CDR3: TGTGCCAGCAGTGGACAGGGCTACGAGCAGTACGTC.

The V gene is TRBV20-1, the J gene TRBJ2-7, with no clear D. This CDR3 region has 10 residues. The germline V gene encodes CDR1 DFQATT and CDR2 SNEGSKA (reference sequence). V dropped 6 bases and J dropped 3 bases, with 6 bases sitting between them. CDR3 nucleotide sequence: TGCAGTGCACTAAGCTACGAGCAGTACTTC. Translated: CSALSYEQYF.

This sequence joins TRBV6-5 and TRBJ2-2; D ambiguous. CDR3 size: 14 residues. The ends were cut back, 2 bases at V and 4 bases at J, with 8 bases in the middle. Germline lookup yields CDR1 MNHEY and CDR2 SVGAGI. The CDR3: CASSYGRGTGELFF. The DNA of the CDR3 is TGTGCCAGCAGTTACGGGCGAGGCACCGGGGAGCTGTTTTTT.

The chain has TRBV28 and TRBJ2-1; D tentatively fits TRBD1 or TRBD2 (5 bases each). This CDR3 contains 13 residues. V was shortened by 1 base and J by 9 bases, with 10 bases between the two germline ends. The germline gives CDR1 MDHEN, CDR2 SYDVKM. CDR3 sequence: CASSLFPGTEQFF. CDR3 sequence (DNA): TGTGCCAGCAGTTTATTTCCCGGGACTGAGCAGTTCTTC.

The genes are TRBV27 and TRBJ2-4; TRBD2 matches 9 bases. CDR3 length: 16 amino acids. CDR1 and CDR2 from the germline V gene are MNHEY and SMNVEV (reference sequence). J gave up 2 bases and V 2 bases, and 4 bases lay outside the gene matches. The DNA for the CDR3 is TGTGCCAGCAGTTTACTCACTAGCGGGCCCAAAAACATTCAGTACTTC. This encodes CASSLLTSGPKNIQYF.